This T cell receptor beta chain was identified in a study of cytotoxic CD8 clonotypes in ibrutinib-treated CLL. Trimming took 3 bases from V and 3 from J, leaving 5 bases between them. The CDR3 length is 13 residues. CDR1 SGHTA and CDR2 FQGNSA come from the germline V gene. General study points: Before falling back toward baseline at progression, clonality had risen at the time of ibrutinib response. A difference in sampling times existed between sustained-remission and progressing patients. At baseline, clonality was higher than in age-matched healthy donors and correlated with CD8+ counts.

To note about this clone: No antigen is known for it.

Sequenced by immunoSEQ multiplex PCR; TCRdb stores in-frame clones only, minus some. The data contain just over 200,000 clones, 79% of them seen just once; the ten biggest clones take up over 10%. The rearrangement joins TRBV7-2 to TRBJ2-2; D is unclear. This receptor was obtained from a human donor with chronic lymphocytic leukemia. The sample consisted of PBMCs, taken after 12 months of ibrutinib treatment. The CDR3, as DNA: TGTGCCAGCAGCTTCCGGTACACCGGGGAGCTGTTTTTT. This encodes CASSFRYTGELFF.